The next 28 T cell receptor beta chains were all read from a single sample in a study of T-cell memory formation after mild COVID-19. One entry per CDR3 protein results from TCRdb running MiXCR on the 5' RACE reads. The top ten hold about a fifth of the sample, which has around 430,000 distinct CDR3 sequences, roughly 15% seen once. Sequences were obtained from PBMCs or a T cell subset sorted from them (not recorded which). These receptors were obtained from a man aged 18-30 years who had mild COVID-19 (a few samples of this study predate the infection). Cell type and time point are not known.

This clonotype was counted between two and nine times. The chain couples TRBV24-1 to TRBJ2-3, with D perhaps TRBD1 (6 bases). V was trimmed by 7 bases and J by 1 base, leaving 14 bases between them. This CDR3 contains 15 residues. Germline CDR1 reads KGHDR; CDR2 reads SFDVKD. The CDR3 is CATRPGHWGTDTQYF. The CDR3 DNA reads as TGTGCCACCAGGCCGGGACACTGGGGCACAGATACGCAGTATTTT.

This clonotype was seen a few times. The rearrangement uses TRBV27 and TRBJ2-7; TRBD2 matches at 8 bases. The V gene's germline CDR1 is MNHEY and CDR2 SMNVEV (reference sequence). With 7 bases clipped from V and 3 bases from J, the junction kept 14 bases outside the gene matches. CDR3 length: 16 residues. The CDR3 here is CASILGVGRGVYEQYV. In nucleotides, the CDR3 is TGTGCCAGCATCCTCGGAGTTGGGCGGGGGGTCTACGAGCAGTACGTC.

This clonotype occurred a few times. The chain employs TRBV7-2 and TRBJ2-3, with 9 bases that match TRBD2. This CDR3 contains 15 residues. With 2 bases clipped from V and 6 bases from J, the junction kept 6 bases outside the gene matches. Germline lookup yields CDR1 SGHTA and CDR2 FQGNSA. The DNA for the CDR3 is TGTGCCAGCAGCTTATGGACTAGCGAGTCGGATACGCAGTATTTT. It specifies CASSLWTSESDTQYF.

This clonotype was seen a single time. The gene calls are TRBV28 and TRBJ2-7; 11 bases fit TRBD2. Unmatched junction bases numbered 10, after V lost 10 bases and J lost 2 bases. The CDR3 extends over 15 amino acids. Germline V lookup: CDR1 MDHEN, CDR2 SYDVKM. CDR3 sequence reads: CATKRGLAEPYEQYV. CDR3 in DNA: TGTGCCACCAAAAGGGGACTAGCGGAACCCTACGAGCAGTACGTC.

This clonotype was seen only a few times. The gene calls are TRBV24-1 and TRBJ2-5; D may be TRBD1 (6 bases). The CDR3 sequence is 13 residues long. The germline CDR1 and CDR2 sequences are KGHDR and SFDVKD. V lost 5 bases, J lost 3 bases, and 9 bases lay in between. CDR3: CATSAQGKETQYF. CDR3 bases: TGTGCCACCAGTGCCCAGGGGAAAGAGACCCAGTACTTC.

V and J are TRBV7-2 and TRBJ1-1; weak D call: TRBD1 (6 bases). CDR3 size: 12 residues. The ends were cut back, 4 bases at V and 8 bases at J, with 11 bases in the middle. Looked up from germline, CDR1 is SGHTA and CDR2 is FQGNSA. The CDR3: CASSWGAPEAFF. CDR3 bases: TGTGCCAGCAGCTGGGGGGCTCCGGAAGCTTTCTTT.

This clonotype was found a few times. The rearrangement links TRBV15 to TRBJ2-3; D call uncertain. The CDR3 runs to 14 residues. Trimming left V 1 base short and J 6 bases short, with 11 bases between. The germline gives CDR1 LNHNV, CDR2 YYDKDF (reference sequence). The CDR3 nucleotides are TGTGCCACCAGCAGAGGCGGCGTCGGCGATACGCAGTATTTT. As protein: CATSRGGVGDTQYF.

The table lists this clonotype with many counts. The chain recombines TRBV12-3 or TRBV12-4 with TRBJ2-7; no clear D gene. This CDR3 comprises 13 residues. The germline V and J ends were trimmed by 1 base and 4 bases, with 8 bases remaining between them. The CDR3 sequence: CASSLGAAYEQYV. CDR3 sequence (DNA): TGTGCCAGCAGTTTAGGAGCTGCGTACGAGCAGTACGTC.

The sample holds a few counts of this clonotype. CDR3 in amino acids: CASSQKTGDLSYEQYF. CDR3 nucleotide sequence: TGCGCCAGCAGCCAAAAGACAGGGGACCTCTCGTACGAGCAGTACTTC. The chain has TRBV4-1 and TRBJ2-7, with 8 bases matching TRBD1. The length of the CDR3 is 16 residues. V gave up 2 bases and J gave up 4 bases; unmatched junction bases: 10. In germline, CDR1 is MGHRA, CDR2 YSYEKL.

The sample holds many counts of this clonotype. J is TRBJ1-6 and V is TRBV10-3; D is perhaps TRBD1 (5 bases). Germline V gene lookup returns CDR1 ENHRY and CDR2 SYGVKD. Trimming left V 0 bases short and J 9 bases short, with 12 bases between. The CDR3 loop spans 15 amino acids. CDR3 DNA sequence: TGTGCCATCAGTGAGTCGGGGGTTCCAGGTTCACCCCTCCACTTT. Its translation: CAISESGVPGSPLHF.

The chain joins TRBV29-1 to TRBJ2-3; a weak D match, TRBD2 (5 bases). Germline V gene lookup returns CDR1 SQVTM and CDR2 ANQGSEA. V was cut by 7 bases and J by 5 bases, with 19 bases left in between. The CDR3 spans 14 residues. The CDR3 region has the DNA TGCAGCGAAGGACGAGGGCCCGGTGGAGATACGCAGTATTTT. It encodes CSEGRGPGGDTQYF.

The CDR3 reads CASSASRGGDPYEQYF. The CDR3 nucleotides are TGTGCCAGCAGCGCCAGTCGAGGGGGAGATCCCTACGAGCAGTACTTC. The chain employs TRBV7-9 and TRBJ2-7; possible D gene TRBD1, 6 bases. Germline lookup yields CDR1 SEHNR and CDR2 FQNEAQ (reference sequence). The CDR3 loop spans 16 amino acids. Deletions cut 5 bases from V and 2 bases from J, with 19 bases between.

This clonotype was counted a few times. The rearrangement uses TRBV4-1 and TRBJ2-7; no definite D call. The germline V gene encodes CDR1 MGHRA and CDR2 YSYEKL. V gave up 5 bases and J gave up 2 bases, with 22 bases separating them. CDR3 length: 17 amino acids. Here the CDR3 DNA reads TGCGCCAGCAGCGACCAACAAGGAACAGAGGTTACCTACGAGCAGTACTTC. Translation gives CASSDQQGTEVTYEQYF.

The chain has TRBV7-2 and TRBJ1-2, with D possibly being TRBD1 (5 bases). V was trimmed by 2 bases and J by 4 bases, leaving 11 bases between them. This CDR3 has 14 amino acids. The germline V gene has CDR1 SGHTA and CDR2 FQGNSA. The CDR3 here is CASSLKGIPYGYTF. In nucleotides, the CDR3 is TGTGCCAGCAGCTTAAAGGGGATTCCCTATGGCTACACCTTC.

The V call is TRBV6-2 or TRBV6-3, the J call TRBJ2-2, with D possibly being TRBD2 (6 bases). Germline CDR1 and CDR2: MNHEY and SVGEGT. With 0 bases removed from V and 7 bases from J, the gap between germline ends came to 12 bases. The CDR3 extends over 15 amino acids. The CDR3 region has the DNA TGTGCCAGCAGTTACTCACCGGGAGAGAACGGGGAGCTGTTTTTT. Translation: CASSYSPGENGELFF.

In this sample, this clonotype turned up many times. The V call is TRBV5-1, the J call TRBJ2-2, with D possibly being TRBD2 (6 bases). The germline V gene encodes CDR1 SGHRS and CDR2 YFSETQ. This CDR3 spans 14 amino acids. V was pared by 1 base and J by 4 bases, with 8 bases between. The CDR3 is CASSLRGTTGELFF. The CDR3 DNA sequence: TGCGCCAGCAGCTTGCGGGGGACCACCGGGGAGCTGTTTTTT.

This clonotype was detected ten times or more. Just one base apart from a much larger clone, this may be a read error. The chain links TRBV11-2 to TRBJ2-7; D not certain. This CDR3 spans 11 amino acids. Trimming stripped 5 bases from V and 3 bases from J, with 5 bases between. Germline V lookup: CDR1 SGHAT, CDR2 FQNNGV. In DNA, the CDR3 is TGTGCCAGCAGCCTGTACTACGAGCAGTACTTC. As protein: CASSLYYEQYF.

CDR3 residues: CATRRPAGVDETQYF. The DNA for the CDR3 is TGTGCCACCAGGCGGCCAGCGGGGGTCGATGAGACCCAGTACTTC. The genes are TRBV15 and TRBJ2-5, with TRBD2 identical over 8 bases. CDR3 length: 15 residues. Germline assignment: CDR1 LNHNV and CDR2 YYDKDF (reference sequence). V shed 6 bases and J 5 bases; nucleotides not matched to a gene: 11.

The table lists this clonotype with a few counts. The chain joins TRBV28 to TRBJ2-7; tentatively, D is TRBD2 (5 bases). The CDR3 loop spans 14 amino acids. Germline V lookup: CDR1 MDHEN, CDR2 SYDVKM. Trimming removed 6 bases from V and 5 bases from J, with 17 bases in between. The CDR3 DNA is TGTGCCAGCAGCTCGGGATCCCACTTGGACGAGCAGTACGTC. It specifies CASSSGSHLDEQYV.

The gene calls are TRBV5-1 and TRBJ2-7; D is perhaps TRBD2 (6 bases). The CDR3 totals 13 residues. Germline V lookup: CDR1 SGHRS, CDR2 YFSETQ. Trimming left V 4 bases short and J 7 bases short, with 15 bases between. CDR3 loop: CASSPRGTGEQYF. CDR3 nucleotides: TGCGCCAGCAGCCCACGGGGGACTGGGGAGCAGTACTTC.

This clonotype appeared a few times. The chain combines TRBV6-2 or TRBV6-3 with TRBJ1-5; D uncertain. Trimming took 4 bases from V and 5 from J, leaving 9 bases between them. Germline V gives CDR1 MNHEY, CDR2 SVGEGT. CDR3 length equals 13 residues. Here the CDR3 DNA reads TGTGCCAGCAGTTGGCGACGGGATCAGCCCCAGCATTTT. This sequence encodes CASSWRRDQPQHF.

CDR3 in DNA: TGTGCCAGCAGCCCCCTTCGGGGGGAGGGCTACACCTTC. Residues: CASSPLRGEGYTF. This rearrangement joins TRBV3-1 to TRBJ1-2; D perhaps matches TRBD1 (5 bases). CDR1 is LGHDT, CDR2 YNNKEL, per germline (reference sequence). V was pared by 4 bases and J by 8 bases, with 14 bases between. This CDR3 has 13 amino acids.

The gene calls are TRBV7-2 and TRBJ1-1; 7 bases are a match to TRBD1. This CDR3 region has 14 residues. V trimming: 5 bases; J trimming: 1 base; junction bases outside the gene matches: 4. CDR1 SGHTA and CDR2 FQGNSA come from the germline V gene. The DNA of the CDR3 is TGTGCCAGCAGCCTTCAGGGGGAGAACACTGAAGCTTTCTTT. This codes for CASSLQGENTEAFF.

This clonotype occurred a few times. The genes are TRBV5-1 and TRBJ2-5; 7 bases are shared with TRBD1. J was trimmed by 4 bases and V by 0 bases; bases with no gene match: 9. The CDR3 consists of 16 residues. Germline V gene data show CDR1 as SGHRS and CDR2 as YFSETQ. The chain's CDR3 is CASSLAGTVEGETQYF. In DNA form, the CDR3 reads TGCGCCAGCAGCTTGGCCGGGACAGTTGAAGGAGAGACCCAGTACTTC.

This clonotype was picked up a small number of times. This chain connects TRBV7-9 to TRBJ2-7; D possibly corresponds to TRBD1 (6 bases). Germline CDR1 reads SEHNR; CDR2 reads FQNEAQ (reference sequence). The CDR3 totals 13 residues. Trimming took off 5 bases at V and 6 bases at J, with 14 bases between the two ends. DNA of the CDR3: TGTGCCAGCAGCCCACAGGGTACGGGCGAGCAGTACGTC. It encodes CASSPQGTGEQYV.

This clonotype was seen many times. The rearrangement uses TRBV12-3 or TRBV12-4 and TRBJ1-2; 7 bases fit TRBD1. Trimming at V came to 5 bases and at J to 6 bases, leaving 9 bases not matched to a gene. The CDR3 extends over 14 amino acids. The CDR3 sequence is CASSRQGGRHGYTF. CDR3 bases: TGTGCCAGCAGTAGACAGGGCGGCCGACATGGCTACACCTTC.

The chain carries TRBV21-1 and TRBJ1-4; TRBD1, the D gene given by the table, was not confirmed from the DNA. TRBV21-1 is a documented pseudogene. The CDR3 spans 16 residues. The CDR3 nucleotides read TGTGCCAGCAGCAAAGCTCCCGGCATACGTAATGAAAAACTGTTTTTT. Protein: CASSKAPGIRNEKLFF.

The sample holds a few counts of this clonotype. This chain uses TRBV5-1 with TRBJ2-5; weak D call: TRBD2 (7 bases). Germline loops: CDR1 SGHRS, CDR2 YFSETQ. This CDR3 has 15 residues. Trimming left V 1 base short and J 3 bases short, with 13 bases between. This CDR3 reads CASSLRGGTKETQYF. CDR3 nucleotide sequence: TGCGCCAGCAGCTTGAGGGGGGGGACTAAAGAGACCCAGTACTTC.